This T cell receptor (beta chain) was found in a study of blood T cell repertoires in COVID-19. Study overall: Acute-phase and convalescent COVID-19 samples originated in the United States, Italy and Spain.

The CDR3 sequence is 13 residues long. Germline CDR1 reads LNHDA; CDR2 reads SQIVND (reference sequence). V was trimmed by 8 bases and J by 9 bases, leaving 14 bases between them. Original analysis: From reference gene primer amplification, estimates of nucleated cell counts were derived. Assay: immunoSEQ multiplex PCR; the TCRdb copy retains only in-frame clones and omits some. V, J and clone size are taken as reported in that table, and D and trimming were inferred from the DNA itself. The sample comprises about 130,000 clones, 86% of which are singletons, and approximately 20% rests with the top ten.

The sample taken for sequencing was peripheral blood. The sequence was collected from a woman aged 45-65 years who had recovered from COVID-19. The V gene is TRBV19, the J gene TRBJ1-6; D possibly corresponds to TRBD1 (5 bases). CDR3 sequence reads: CASSGTYSSPLHF. In DNA form, the CDR3 reads TGTGCCAGTTCCGGGACTTATTCTTCACCCCTCCACTTT.